Included here is one T cell receptor beta chain sequence, with context. The antigen remains unidentified. The CDR3 runs 14 residues. Germline lookup yields CDR1 SQVTM and CDR2 ANQGSEA. V was clipped by 4 bases and J by 0 bases, with 9 bases between them. These data are taken from a study of T cells after yellow fever vaccination. Findings and caveats of the study: Boosting was followed by the reappearance of most primary-vaccination clones (around 95% CD4, about 90% CD8). Weaker, the secondary response had a peak occurring faster, on day 5 versus 15.

In making TCR cDNA, 5'RACE template switching added a universal primer site and UMIs to it. One entry per CDR3 protein results from TCRdb running MiXCR on the 5' RACE reads. The data contain 350,000 to 550,000 distinct CDR3 sequences, about 19% of them singletons. This specimen consisted of PBMCs, obtained before the yellow fever booster vaccination. The chain uses TRBV29-1 and TRBJ2-2; D ambiguous. This sequence was found in a man aged 18 to 29 who received the YFV17D yellow fever vaccine. The CDR3 loop is CSVAPLANTGELFF. The CDR3 nucleotides are TGCAGCGTTGCGCCGCTAGCGAACACCGGGGAGCTGTTTTTT.